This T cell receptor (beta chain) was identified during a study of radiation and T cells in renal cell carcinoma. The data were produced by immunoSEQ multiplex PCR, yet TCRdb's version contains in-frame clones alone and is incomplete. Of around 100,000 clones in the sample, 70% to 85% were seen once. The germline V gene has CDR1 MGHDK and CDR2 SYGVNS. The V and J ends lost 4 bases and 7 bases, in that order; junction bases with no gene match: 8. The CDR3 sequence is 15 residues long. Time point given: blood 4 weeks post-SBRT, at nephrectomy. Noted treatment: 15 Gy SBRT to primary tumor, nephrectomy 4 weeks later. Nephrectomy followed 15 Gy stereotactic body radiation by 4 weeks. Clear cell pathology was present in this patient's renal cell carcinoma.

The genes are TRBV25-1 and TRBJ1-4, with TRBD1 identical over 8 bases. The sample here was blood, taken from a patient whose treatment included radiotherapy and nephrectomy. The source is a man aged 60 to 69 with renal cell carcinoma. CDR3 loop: CASSASQGAGEKLFF. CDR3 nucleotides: TGTGCCAGCAGTGCCTCTCAGGGGGCGGGTGAAAAACTGTTTTTT.